The next 18 T cell receptor beta chains were all read from a single sample in a study of shared clonotypes between healthy human individuals. Using immunoSEQ multiplex PCR, the repertoire was profiled, and TCRdb retains in-frame clones only, with some absent. The table records roughly 2.4 million clones, approximately 96% of them present only once. The sequenced sample consisted of naive CD4+ T cells sorted from blood. Subset: CD45RA+ positively selected. These TCRs come from a man between 18 and 29 years old in good health.

The genes are TRBV2 and TRBJ2-7; TRBD1 matches at 7 bases. The CDR3 length is 15 residues. The V gene end was trimmed by 7 bases and the J gene end by 2 bases; junction bases not matched to a gene: 11. The germline CDR1 and CDR2 sequences are SNHLY and FYNNEI. The CDR3: CASNDRDSIPYEQYF. CDR3 nucleotides: TGTGCCAGCAACGACAGGGATTCGATTCCCTACGAGCAGTACTTC.

This clone has a handful of counts. The rearrangement joins TRBV7-9 to TRBJ1-4; D not resolved. Deletions cut 5 bases from V and 10 bases from J, with 8 bases between. The CDR3 consists of 11 residues. From germline, CDR1 is SEHNR and CDR2 FQNEAQ (reference sequence). The CDR3 DNA sequence: TGTGCCAGCAGCCCGCTGGGAAAACTGTTTTTT. This sequence encodes CASSPLGKLFF.

The V call is TRBV19, the J call TRBJ2-3, with 7 positions matching TRBD2. The CDR3 loop spans 12 amino acids. After removal of 6 bases from V and 11 bases from J, the junction contained 8 bases not matched to a gene. Germline CDR1 is LNHDA and CDR2 is SQIVND (reference sequence). CDR3: CASSMGGFGQYF. CDR3 bases: TGTGCCAGTAGCATGGGGGGGTTTGGGCAGTATTTT.

V and J are TRBV28 and TRBJ1-5; TRBD1 matches at 7 bases. Unmatched junction bases numbered 8, after V lost 3 bases and J lost 3 bases. Germline V lookup: CDR1 MDHEN, CDR2 SYDVKM. This CDR3 has 16 amino acids. The CDR3 reads CASSFLRTGFNQPQHF. The CDR3 bases are TGTGCCAGCAGTTTTTTGCGGACAGGCTTCAATCAGCCCCAGCATTTT.

This chain links TRBV27 with TRBJ1-4; TRBD1 might be the D (6 bases). Trimming shortened V by 7 bases and J by 4 bases, and 13 bases separated the two germline ends. The CDR3 runs 14 residues. Germline values: CDR1 MNHEY, CDR2 SMNVEV (reference sequence). The CDR3 is CASKMGAINEKLFF. The CDR3 DNA reads as TGTGCCAGCAAAATGGGGGCGATTAATGAAAAACTGTTTTTT.

This chain uses TRBV5-6 with TRBJ1-2, with a weak D call TRBD1 (5 bases). Trimming shortened V by 5 bases and J by 2 bases, and 10 bases separated the two germline ends. The V gene's germline CDR1 is SGHDT and CDR2 YYEEEE. The CDR3 covers 13 residues. The CDR3 protein is CASRSTGNYGYTF. The DNA for the CDR3 is TGTGCCAGCAGGTCAACAGGAAACTATGGCTACACCTTC.

This chain uses TRBV30 with TRBJ1-3; 7 bases line up with TRBD1. Looked up from germline, CDR1 is GTSNPN and CDR2 is SVGIG (reference sequence). CDR3 length: 16 residues. Germline trimming cut 3 bases from V and 0 bases from J; bases unmatched to any gene: 8. The CDR3 protein is CAWSLGQTSSGNTIYF. CDR3 nucleotides: TGTGCCTGGAGCTTGGGACAGACTAGCTCTGGAAACACCATATATTTT. Complete variable domain (other parts from reference TRBV30 and TRBJ1-3): SQTIHQWPATLVQPVGSPLSLECTVEGTSNPNLYWYRQAAGRGLQLLFYSVGIGQISSEVPQNLSASRPQDRQFILSSKKLLLSDSGFYLCAWSLGQTSSGNTIYFGEGSWLTVV.

This clone was recorded only once. The V call is TRBV20-1, the J call TRBJ2-1, with D hard to call. This CDR3 is built from 11 residues. Germline V CDR1 and CDR2: DFQATT, SNEGSKA (reference sequence). V was trimmed by 3 bases and J by 4 bases, leaving 4 bases between them. The CDR3 nucleotides read TGCAGTGCTAGCCATTACAATGAGCAGTTCTTC. Translated: CSASHYNEQFF.

This clone was recorded once. The chain combines TRBV11-2 with TRBJ2-7, with 7 bases that match TRBD2. This CDR3 is 12 amino acids long. V lost 8 bases to trimming and J lost 3 bases; unmatched junction nucleotides: 4. The germline CDR1 and CDR2 sequences are SGHAT and FQNNGV. CDR3 residues: CASRPSGYEQYF. The CDR3 coding sequence is TGTGCCAGCCGGCCTAGCGGCTACGAGCAGTACTTC.

The rearrangement uses TRBV4-2 and TRBJ1-5; no definite D call. V lost 6 bases, J lost 5 bases, and 23 bases lay in between. CDR1 and CDR2 (germline): LGHNA, YNFKEQ. The CDR3 is 17 amino acids. CDR3 sequence reads: CASSPRWVLAGDQPQHF. CDR3 sequence (DNA): TGTGCCAGCAGTCCGAGGTGGGTTTTGGCTGGAGATCAGCCCCAGCATTTT.

Of note for this clone: In the same sample, other DNA sequences code for this CDR3. Here the CDR3 DNA reads TGCGCCAGCAGCCTCGGGACTAGCGGATACAATGAGCAGTTCTTC. Protein: CASSLGTSGYNEQFF. The chain links TRBV5-1 to TRBJ2-1; 11 nucleotides agree with TRBD2. This CDR3 is built from 15 residues. V lost 4 bases to trimming and J lost 4 bases; unmatched junction nucleotides: 4. CDR1 is SGHRS, CDR2 YFSETQ, per germline.

This clone was observed a single time. The chain combines TRBV2 with TRBJ2-2, with 11 positions matching TRBD2. The J segment lost 5 bases and the V segment lost 4 bases, leaving 6 bases of the junction unmatched. Germline V gene data show CDR1 as SNHLY and CDR2 as FYNNEI. This CDR3 region has 16 residues. The CDR3 region has the DNA TGTGCCAGCAGTGGAAGTACTAGCGGGAGTACCGGGGAGCTGTTTTTT. This encodes CASSGSTSGSTGELFF.

V usage is TRBV6-6 and J usage is TRBJ1-2, with 7 bases identical to TRBD1. The CDR3 runs to 15 residues. V trimming: 7 bases; J trimming: 7 bases; junction bases outside the gene matches: 15. Germline V gene lookup returns CDR1 MNHNY and CDR2 SVGAGI (reference sequence). The CDR3 is CASTIGAGGGGGYTF. In DNA, the CDR3 is TGTGCCAGCACCATAGGGGCAGGGGGAGGGGGTGGCTACACCTTC.

J is TRBJ2-5 and V is TRBV7-9, with D unclear. The germline V and J ends were trimmed by 5 bases and 5 bases, with 9 bases remaining between them. Germline values: CDR1 SEHNR, CDR2 FQNEAQ (reference sequence). The length of the CDR3 is 12 residues. The CDR3, as DNA: TGTGCCAGCAGCCCCAGAGAGGAGACCCAGTACTTC. Translated: CASSPREETQYF.

The V gene is TRBV30, the J gene TRBJ2-3; maybe TRBD2 (5 bases). The CDR3 loop spans 14 amino acids. Germline V gene data show CDR1 as GTSNPN and CDR2 as SVGIG (reference sequence). V was pared by 2 bases and J by 0 bases, with 9 bases between. CDR3 sequence: CAWSSGVSTDTQYF. The DNA for the CDR3 is TGTGCCTGGAGTTCCGGGGTTAGCACAGATACGCAGTATTTT.

This rearrangement joins TRBV5-1 to TRBJ2-7; 7 positions agree with TRBD1. This CDR3 is built from 16 residues. After removal of 4 bases from V and 2 bases from J, the junction contained 12 bases not matched to a gene. Per the germline V gene, CDR1 is SGHRS and CDR2 is YFSETQ. For the CDR3, the DNA is TGCGCCAGCAGCCGGATACAGGGGTCACATCCCTACGAGCAGTACTTC. Translated: CASSRIQGSHPYEQYF.

The chain employs TRBV5-1 and TRBJ1-4; 8 bases are a match to TRBD1. The CDR3 extends over 14 amino acids. Germline CDR1 is SGHRS and CDR2 is YFSETQ. Losses at the gene ends were 2 bases for V and 8 bases for J; bases not matched to a gene: 5. CDR3 nucleotides: TGCGCCAGCAGCTTTGGACAGGGATTAGAAAAACTGTTTTTT. It is translated as CASSFGQGLEKLFF.

This clone was detected only once. The CDR3 loop reads CASSVGDGAEKLFF. For the CDR3, the DNA is TGTGCCAGCAGCGTAGGAGATGGGGCTGAAAAACTGTTTTTT. This sequence joins TRBV9 and TRBJ1-4; TRBD1 is a possible D gene (5 bases). Germline V gene data show CDR1 as SGDLS and CDR2 as YYNGEE. V was cut by 0 bases and J by 7 bases, with 10 bases left in between. The CDR3 runs 14 residues. Looking up the rest from reference TRBV9 and TRBJ1-4 gives the full variable domain: DSGVTQTPKHLITATGQRVTLRCSPRSGDLSVYWYQQSLDQGLQFLIQYYNGEERAKGNILERFSAQQFPDLHSELNLSSLELGDSALYFCASSVGDGAEKLFFGSGTQLSVL.